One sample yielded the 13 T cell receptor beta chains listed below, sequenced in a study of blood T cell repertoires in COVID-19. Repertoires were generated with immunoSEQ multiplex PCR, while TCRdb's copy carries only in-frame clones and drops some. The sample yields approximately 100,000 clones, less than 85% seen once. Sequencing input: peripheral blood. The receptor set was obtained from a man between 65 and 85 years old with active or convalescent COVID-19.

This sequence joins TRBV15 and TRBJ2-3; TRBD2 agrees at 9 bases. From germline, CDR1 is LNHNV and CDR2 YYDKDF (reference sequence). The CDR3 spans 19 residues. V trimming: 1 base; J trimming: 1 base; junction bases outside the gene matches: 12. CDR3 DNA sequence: TGTGCCACCAGCAGAGGGGGTAGCGGACTAGCGCTTCGCACAGATACGCAGTATTTT. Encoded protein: CATSRGGSGLALRTDTQYF.

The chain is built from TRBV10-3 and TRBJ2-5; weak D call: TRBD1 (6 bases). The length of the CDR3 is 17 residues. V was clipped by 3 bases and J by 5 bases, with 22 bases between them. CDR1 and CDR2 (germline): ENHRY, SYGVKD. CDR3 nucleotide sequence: TGTGCCATCAGTGATATGGGACACCAAAGGGCCGGGGAGACCCAGTACTTC. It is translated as CAISDMGHQRAGETQYF.

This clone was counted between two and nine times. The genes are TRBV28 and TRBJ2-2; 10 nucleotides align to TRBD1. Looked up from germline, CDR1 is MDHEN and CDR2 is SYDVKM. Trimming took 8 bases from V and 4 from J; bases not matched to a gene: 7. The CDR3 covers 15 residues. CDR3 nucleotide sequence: TGTGCCAGCCTCACCGGGACAGGGGTCACCGGGGAGCTGTTTTTT. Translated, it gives CASLTGTGVTGELFF.

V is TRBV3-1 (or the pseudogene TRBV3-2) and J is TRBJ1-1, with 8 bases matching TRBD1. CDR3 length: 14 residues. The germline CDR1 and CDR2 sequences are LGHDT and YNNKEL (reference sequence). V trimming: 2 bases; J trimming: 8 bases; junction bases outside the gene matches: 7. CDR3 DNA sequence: TGTGCCAGCAGCCAATCCCCGGACAGGGCCGAAGCTTTCTTT. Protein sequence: CASSQSPDRAEAFF.

CDR3 bases: TGCGCCAGCAGGTCTGGACTAGCGGGAGTCTACGAGCAGTACTTC. Amino acids: CASRSGLAGVYEQYF. The chain employs TRBV5-1 and TRBJ2-7; 13 bases map to TRBD2. Germline CDR1 SGHRS, CDR2 YFSETQ. With 5 bases clipped from V and 3 bases from J, the junction kept 5 bases outside the gene matches. The CDR3 contains 15 residues.

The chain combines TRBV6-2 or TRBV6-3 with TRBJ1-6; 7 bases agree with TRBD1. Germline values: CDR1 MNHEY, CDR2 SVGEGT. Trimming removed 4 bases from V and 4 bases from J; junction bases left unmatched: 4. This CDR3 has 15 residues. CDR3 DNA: TGTGCCAGCAGTTCGGGACAGTTGTATAATTCACCCCTCCACTTT. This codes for CASSSGQLYNSPLHF.

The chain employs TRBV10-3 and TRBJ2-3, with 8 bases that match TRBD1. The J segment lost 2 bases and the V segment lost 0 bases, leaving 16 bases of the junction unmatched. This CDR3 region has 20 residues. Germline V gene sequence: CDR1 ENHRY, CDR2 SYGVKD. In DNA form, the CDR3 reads TGTGCCATCAGTGAGTCTCCAGGGGGCGTAGCAGGGTTCATCACAGATACGCAGTATTTT. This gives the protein CAISESPGGVAGFITDTQYF.

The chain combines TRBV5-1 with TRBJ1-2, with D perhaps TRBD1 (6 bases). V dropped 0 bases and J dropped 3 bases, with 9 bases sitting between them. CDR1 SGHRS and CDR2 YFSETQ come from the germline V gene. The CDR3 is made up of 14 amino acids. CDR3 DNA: TGCGCCAGCAGCTTGGGACAGGTCTACTATGGCTACACCTTC. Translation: CASSLGQVYYGYTF.

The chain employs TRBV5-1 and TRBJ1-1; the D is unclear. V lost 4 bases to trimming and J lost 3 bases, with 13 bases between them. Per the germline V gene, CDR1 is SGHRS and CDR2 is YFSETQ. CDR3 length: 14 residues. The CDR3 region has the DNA TGCGCCAGCAGCCCGGGGTGGCAGGACACTGAAGCTTTCTTT. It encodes CASSPGWQDTEAFF.

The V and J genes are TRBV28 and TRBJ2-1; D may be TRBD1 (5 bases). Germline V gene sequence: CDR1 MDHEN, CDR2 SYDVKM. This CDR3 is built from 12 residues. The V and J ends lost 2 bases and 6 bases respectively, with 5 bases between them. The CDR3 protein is CASSLRGNEQFF. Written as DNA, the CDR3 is TGTGCCAGCAGTTTAAGGGGCAATGAGCAGTTCTTC.

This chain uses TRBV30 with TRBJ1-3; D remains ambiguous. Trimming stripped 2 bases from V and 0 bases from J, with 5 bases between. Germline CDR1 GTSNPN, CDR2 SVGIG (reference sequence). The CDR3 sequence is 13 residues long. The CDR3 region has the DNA TGTGCCTGGAGTACTTTCTCTGGAAACACCATATATTTT. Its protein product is CAWSTFSGNTIYF.

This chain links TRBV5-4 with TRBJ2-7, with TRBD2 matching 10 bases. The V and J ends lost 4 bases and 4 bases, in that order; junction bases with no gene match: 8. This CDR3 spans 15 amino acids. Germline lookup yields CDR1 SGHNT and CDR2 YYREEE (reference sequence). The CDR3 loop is CASSPQASGSYEQYF. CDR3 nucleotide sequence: TGTGCCAGCAGCCCACAGGCTAGCGGGAGTTACGAGCAGTACTTC. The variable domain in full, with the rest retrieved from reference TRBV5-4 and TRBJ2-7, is ETGVTQSPTHLIKTRGQQVTLRCSSQSGHNTVSWYQQALGQGPQFIFQYYREEENGRGNFPPRFSGLQFPNYSSELNVNALELDDSALYLCASSPQASGSYEQYFGPGTRLTVT.

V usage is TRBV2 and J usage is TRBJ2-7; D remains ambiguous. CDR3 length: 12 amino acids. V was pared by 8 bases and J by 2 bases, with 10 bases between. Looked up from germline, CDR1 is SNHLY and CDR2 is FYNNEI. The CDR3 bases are TGTGCCAGCCGAGTCGTCCCCTACGAGCAGTACTTC. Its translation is CASRVVPYEQYF.